The rows below give T cell receptor beta chains drawn from one sample of a study of T cell responses to AZD1222 COVID-19 vaccine. Measured with immunoSEQ multiplex PCR; TCRdb has only the in-frame clones, and not every one. The table records around 99,000 clones, around nine tenths of them present only once. Specimen: peripheral blood, collected on day 0 of AZD1222 vaccination. The origin of the receptors is an adult in good health. Both conserved end residues are part of each CDR3. The order of the fields is CDR3 DNA, CDR3 protein, J gene, CDR3 length, clone size, V gene, D gene. D genes are given only for firm matches. Clone size, where shown, is once, few, many, or a class for clones that have expanded.

cdr3_nt: TGTGCCAGCAGCCAGGGCCGGGGTACGCAGTATTTT
cdr3_aa: CASSQGRGTQYF
j_call: TRBJ2-3
cdr3_length: 12
clone_size: NA
v_call: TRBV3-1/TRBV3-2
d_call: NA

cdr3_nt: TGTGCTAGTGGTGTTGGGGGGGACCTACAAGAGACCCAGTACTTC
cdr3_aa: CASGVGGDLQETQYF
j_call: TRBJ2-5
cdr3_length: 15
clone_size: NA
v_call: TRBV12-5
d_call: TRBD2

cdr3_nt: TGTGCCAGCAGCTTCGGGACATTGACCTACGAGCAGTACTTC
cdr3_aa: CASSFGTLTYEQYF
j_call: TRBJ2-7
cdr3_length: 14
clone_size: NA
v_call: TRBV5-6
d_call: NA

cdr3_nt: TGTGCCAGCAGCTCCGCTCGCGGCACCTACAATGAGCAGTTCTTC
cdr3_aa: CASSSARGTYNEQFF
j_call: TRBJ2-1
cdr3_length: 15
clone_size: NA
v_call: TRBV5-4
d_call: NA

cdr3_nt: TGTGCCAGCAGCTTGAGCAGGAATAATGAAAAACTGTTTTTT
cdr3_aa: CASSLSRNNEKLFF
j_call: TRBJ1-4
cdr3_length: 14
clone_size: NA
v_call: TRBV5-4
d_call: NA

cdr3_nt: TGTGCCAGCAGCGTAGGGGCGGCGAACACTGAAGCTTTCTTT
cdr3_aa: CASSVGAANTEAFF
j_call: TRBJ1-1
cdr3_length: 14
clone_size: NA
v_call: TRBV9
d_call: NA

cdr3_nt: TGTGCCTGGAGACCACAGCGGGGTGTAGATACGCAGTATTTT
cdr3_aa: CAWRPQRGVDTQYF
j_call: TRBJ2-3
cdr3_length: 14
clone_size: NA
v_call: TRBV30
d_call: TRBD2

cdr3_nt: TGCGCCAGCAGCTTGTCAAGGGTAGGCGAAAAACTGTTTTTT
cdr3_aa: CASSLSRVGEKLFF
j_call: TRBJ1-4
cdr3_length: 14
clone_size: NA
v_call: TRBV5-1
d_call: NA

cdr3_nt: TGTGCCAGCAGCGATATCGGGGGGCTCGCAGATACGCAGTATTTT
cdr3_aa: CASSDIGGLADTQYF
j_call: TRBJ2-3
cdr3_length: 15
clone_size: NA
v_call: TRBV25-1
d_call: NA

cdr3_nt: TGTGCCAGCTCTCAAAGTCTGGGGGCCCGTGACGAGCAGTACTTC
cdr3_aa: CASSQSLGARDEQYF
j_call: TRBJ2-7
cdr3_length: 15
clone_size: NA
v_call: TRBV18
d_call: NA

cdr3_nt: TGTGCCAGCAGCTTAGCCTCGGCGGCCCATGGCTACACCTTC
cdr3_aa: CASSLASAAHGYTF
j_call: TRBJ1-2
cdr3_length: 14
clone_size: once
v_call: TRBV7-2
d_call: NA

cdr3_nt: TGTGCCAGTAGTATAGATCCTGCCTGGACAGGTAGCAATCAGCCCCAGCATTTT
cdr3_aa: CASSIDPAWTGSNQPQHF
j_call: TRBJ1-5
cdr3_length: 18
clone_size: NA
v_call: TRBV19
d_call: TRBD1

cdr3_nt: TGTGCCAGCAGCTTAGGGACAGGGGGGTACAATGAGCAGTTCTTC
cdr3_aa: CASSLGTGGYNEQFF
j_call: TRBJ2-1
cdr3_length: 15
clone_size: few
v_call: TRBV11-3
d_call: TRBD1

cdr3_nt: TGCAGCGCCTCCGGCCGGGAGCCCTACGAGCAGTACTTC
cdr3_aa: CSASGREPYEQYF
j_call: TRBJ2-7
cdr3_length: 13
clone_size: NA
v_call: TRBV29-1
d_call: NA

cdr3_nt: TGTGCCAGCAGTGAAGCACATGTGCGGGGGGGCGGAGATACGCAGTATTTT
cdr3_aa: CASSEAHVRGGGDTQYF
j_call: TRBJ2-3
cdr3_length: 17
clone_size: NA
v_call: TRBV6-1
d_call: TRBD2

cdr3_nt: TGTGCCAGCAGCCAACCCGGGGCTAGCGGATACTCCTACAATGAGCAGTTCTTC
cdr3_aa: CASSQPGASGYSYNEQFF
j_call: TRBJ2-1
cdr3_length: 18
clone_size: NA
v_call: TRBV3-1/TRBV3-2
d_call: TRBD2

cdr3_nt: TGCGCCAGCAGCCAAGATCGCCCGGGACAGGCTGAATATTTT
cdr3_aa: CASSQDRPGQAEYF
j_call: TRBJ2-3
cdr3_length: 14
clone_size: NA
v_call: TRBV4-3
d_call: TRBD1

cdr3_nt: TGTGCCAGTAGTACCCAGACAGGACTCGTCCCCTCCCGCTATGGCTACACCTTC
cdr3_aa: CASSTQTGLVPSRYGYTF
j_call: TRBJ1-2
cdr3_length: 18
clone_size: NA
v_call: TRBV19
d_call: NA

cdr3_nt: TGTGCCATCGGGGGGACAGTGAACACTGAAGCTTTCTTT
cdr3_aa: CAIGGTVNTEAFF
j_call: TRBJ1-1
cdr3_length: 13
clone_size: once
v_call: TRBV10-3
d_call: TRBD1

cdr3_nt: TGTGCCAGCAGCAGTCTAGCGGGGGCCCCAGATACGCAGTATTTT
cdr3_aa: CASSSLAGAPDTQYF
j_call: TRBJ2-3
cdr3_length: 15
clone_size: NA
v_call: TRBV5-6
d_call: TRBD2

cdr3_nt: TGTGCCAGCACCCGGGGGCGAAACGAGCAGTACTTC
cdr3_aa: CASTRGRNEQYF
j_call: TRBJ2-7
cdr3_length: 12
clone_size: NA
v_call: TRBV2
d_call: NA

cdr3_nt: TGTGCCAGCAGCCAAGAAACGTCGATGGTAGGGGGAATCCTCCAAACCCCGAATGAAGCTTTCTTT
cdr3_aa: CASSQETSMVGGILQTPNEAFF
j_call: TRBJ1-1
cdr3_length: 22
clone_size: NA
v_call: TRBV4-2
d_call: NA

cdr3_nt: TGTGCCAGCAGCCAAACAGGGGCCATCACTGAAGCTTTCTTT
cdr3_aa: CASSQTGAITEAFF
j_call: TRBJ1-1
cdr3_length: 14
clone_size: few
v_call: TRBV3-1/TRBV3-2
d_call: TRBD1

cdr3_nt: TGTGCCAGCAGCTTGGGCCCCTCGGGTAATCAGCCCCAGCATTTT
cdr3_aa: CASSLGPSGNQPQHF
j_call: TRBJ1-5
cdr3_length: 15
clone_size: NA
v_call: TRBV5-4
d_call: NA

cdr3_nt: TGTGCCAGCAGCCCGGGACAGCTGAGCTCTGGAAACACCATATATTTT
cdr3_aa: CASSPGQLSSGNTIYF
j_call: TRBJ1-3
cdr3_length: 16
clone_size: NA
v_call: TRBV5-4
d_call: TRBD1

cdr3_nt: TGTGCCAGCTCACCACCGGTCGGGAGGTCCCCGAGCGGCTCTGGAAACACCATATATTTT
cdr3_aa: CASSPPVGRSPSGSGNTIYF
j_call: TRBJ1-3
cdr3_length: 20
clone_size: NA
v_call: TRBV18
d_call: NA

cdr3_nt: TGTGCCAGCAGTGAATCGGGGCCGCATCAGCCCCAGCATTTT
cdr3_aa: CASSESGPHQPQHF
j_call: TRBJ1-5
cdr3_length: 14
clone_size: NA
v_call: TRBV6-1
d_call: NA

cdr3_nt: TGTGCCAGCAGTGATTTGTACAGGGGAACGAACTATGGCTACACCTTC
cdr3_aa: CASSDLYRGTNYGYTF
j_call: TRBJ1-2
cdr3_length: 16
clone_size: NA
v_call: TRBV2
d_call: TRBD1

cdr3_nt: TGTGCCAGCAGCCCCGGGACAGGCACTGGAAACACCATATATTTT
cdr3_aa: CASSPGTGTGNTIYF
j_call: TRBJ1-3
cdr3_length: 15
clone_size: NA
v_call: TRBV6-4
d_call: TRBD1

cdr3_nt: TGTGCCAGCAGCTTAGCCGGACTAGCGGTGAACACCGGGGAGCTGTTTTTT
cdr3_aa: CASSLAGLAVNTGELFF
j_call: TRBJ2-2
cdr3_length: 17
clone_size: NA
v_call: TRBV7-2
d_call: TRBD2

cdr3_nt: TGTGCCAGCAGGACCGACAACTACAATGAGCAGTTCTTC
cdr3_aa: CASRTDNYNEQFF
j_call: TRBJ2-1
cdr3_length: 13
clone_size: once
v_call: TRBV6-6
d_call: NA